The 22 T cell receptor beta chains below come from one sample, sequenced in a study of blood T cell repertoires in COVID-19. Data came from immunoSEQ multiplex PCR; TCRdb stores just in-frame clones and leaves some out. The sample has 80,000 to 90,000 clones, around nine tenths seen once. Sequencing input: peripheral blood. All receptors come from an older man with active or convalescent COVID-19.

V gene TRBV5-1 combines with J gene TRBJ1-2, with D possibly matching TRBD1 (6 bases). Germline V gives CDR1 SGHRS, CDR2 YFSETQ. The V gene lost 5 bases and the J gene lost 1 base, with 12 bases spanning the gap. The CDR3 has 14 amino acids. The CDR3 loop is CASSILDSNYGYTF. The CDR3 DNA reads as TGCGCCAGCAGTATCCTGGACAGTAACTATGGCTACACCTTC. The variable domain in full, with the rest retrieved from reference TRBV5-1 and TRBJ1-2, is KAGVTQTPRYLIKTRGQQVTLSCSPISGHRSVSWYQQTPGQGLQFLFEYFSETQRNKGNFPGRFSGRQFSNSRSEMNVSTLELGDSALYLCASSILDSNYGYTFGSGTRLTVV.

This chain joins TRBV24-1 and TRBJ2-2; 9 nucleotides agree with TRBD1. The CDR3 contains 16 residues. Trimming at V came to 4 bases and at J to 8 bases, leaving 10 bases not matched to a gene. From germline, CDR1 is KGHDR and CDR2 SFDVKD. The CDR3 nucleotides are TGTGCCACCAGTGAAACCGGGACAGGGATAGGGGGGGAGCTGTTTTTT. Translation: CATSETGTGIGGELFF.

CDR3 sequence: CAISGPAGQGVYEQYF. The CDR3 DNA reads TGTGCCATCAGTGGTCCGGCGGGACAGGGGGTTTACGAGCAGTACTTC. The rearrangement links TRBV10-3 to TRBJ2-7; TRBD1 matches 11 bases. V trimming: 4 bases; J trimming: 4 bases; junction bases outside the gene matches: 9. Germline CDR1 reads ENHRY; CDR2 reads SYGVKD. This CDR3 is 16 amino acids long.

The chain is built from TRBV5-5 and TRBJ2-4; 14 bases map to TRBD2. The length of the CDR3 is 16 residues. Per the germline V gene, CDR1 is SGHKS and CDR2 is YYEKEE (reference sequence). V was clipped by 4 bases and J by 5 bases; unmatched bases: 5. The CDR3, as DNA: TGTGCCAGCAGCACGGGACTAGCGGGAGTAGAAAACATTCAGTACTTC. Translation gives CASSTGLAGVENIQYF.

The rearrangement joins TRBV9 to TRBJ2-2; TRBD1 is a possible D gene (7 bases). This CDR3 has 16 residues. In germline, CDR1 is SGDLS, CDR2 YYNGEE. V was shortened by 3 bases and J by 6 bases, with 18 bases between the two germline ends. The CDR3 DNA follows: TGTGCCAGCAGCGCCCCGACTGACAGGGAGGCCGGGGAGCTGTTTTTT. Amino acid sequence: CASSAPTDREAGELFF.

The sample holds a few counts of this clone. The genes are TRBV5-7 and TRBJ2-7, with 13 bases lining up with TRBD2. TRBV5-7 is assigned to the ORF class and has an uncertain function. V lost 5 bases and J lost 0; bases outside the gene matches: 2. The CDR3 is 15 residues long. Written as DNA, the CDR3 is TGTGCCAGCAGGGGACTAGCGGGGAACTCCTACGAGCAGTACTTC. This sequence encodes CASRGLAGNSYEQYF.

CDR3 in DNA: TGTGCCAGTAGTTACAGGGAGACCAATCAGCCCCAGCATTTT. Translation: CASSYRETNQPQHF. The chain employs TRBV19 and TRBJ1-5, with D tentatively TRBD1 (6 bases). The CDR3 covers 14 residues. Trimming took 5 bases from V and 3 from J, leaving 11 bases between them. Germline V gene lookup returns CDR1 LNHDA and CDR2 SQIVND (reference sequence). Using reference TRBV19 and TRBJ1-5 for the parts outside the CDR3, the full variable domain is DGGITQSPKYLFRKEGQNVTLSCEQNLNHDAMYWYRQDPGQGLRLIYYSQIVNDFQKGDIAEGYSVSREKKESFPLTVTSAQKNPTAFYLCASSYRETNQPQHFGDGTRLSIL.

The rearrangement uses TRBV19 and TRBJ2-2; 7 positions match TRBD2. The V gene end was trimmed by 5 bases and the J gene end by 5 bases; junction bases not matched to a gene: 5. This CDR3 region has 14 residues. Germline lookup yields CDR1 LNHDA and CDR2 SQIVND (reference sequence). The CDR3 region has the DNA TGTGCCAGTAGTCCCGGGACTACTACCGGGGAGCTGTTTTTT. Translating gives CASSPGTTTGELFF.

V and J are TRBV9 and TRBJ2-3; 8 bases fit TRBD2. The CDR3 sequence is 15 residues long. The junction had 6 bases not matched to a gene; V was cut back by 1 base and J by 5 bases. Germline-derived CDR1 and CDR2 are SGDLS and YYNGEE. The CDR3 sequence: CASSVRAGDKDTQYF. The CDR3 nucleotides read TGTGCCAGCAGCGTACGAGCGGGAGATAAAGATACGCAGTATTTT.

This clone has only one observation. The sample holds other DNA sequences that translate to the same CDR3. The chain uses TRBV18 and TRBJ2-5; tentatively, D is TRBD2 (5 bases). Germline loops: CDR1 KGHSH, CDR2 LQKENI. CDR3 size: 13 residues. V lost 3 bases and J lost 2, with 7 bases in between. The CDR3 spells CASSPSGQETQYF. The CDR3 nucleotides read TGTGCCAGCTCACCTTCGGGGCAAGAGACCCAGTACTTC.

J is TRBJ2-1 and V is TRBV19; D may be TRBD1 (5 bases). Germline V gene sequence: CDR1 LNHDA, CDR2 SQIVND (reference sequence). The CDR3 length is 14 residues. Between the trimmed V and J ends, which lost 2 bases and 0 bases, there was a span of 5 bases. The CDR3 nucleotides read TGTGCCAGTAGTATAAGGGGCTCCTACAATGAGCAGTTCTTC. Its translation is CASSIRGSYNEQFF.

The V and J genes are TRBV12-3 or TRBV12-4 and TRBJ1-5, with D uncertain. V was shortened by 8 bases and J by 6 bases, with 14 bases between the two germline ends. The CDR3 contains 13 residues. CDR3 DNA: TGTGCCAGCTCTCTTGAAGCTTCTCAGCCCCAGCATTTT. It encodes CASSLEASQPQHF.

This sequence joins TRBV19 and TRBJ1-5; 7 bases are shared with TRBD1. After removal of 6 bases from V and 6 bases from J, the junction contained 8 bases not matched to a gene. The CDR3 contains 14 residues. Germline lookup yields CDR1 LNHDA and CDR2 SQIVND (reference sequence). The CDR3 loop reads CASRTTGMLQPQHF. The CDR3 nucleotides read TGTGCCAGTAGGACGACAGGGATGCTTCAGCCCCAGCATTTT.

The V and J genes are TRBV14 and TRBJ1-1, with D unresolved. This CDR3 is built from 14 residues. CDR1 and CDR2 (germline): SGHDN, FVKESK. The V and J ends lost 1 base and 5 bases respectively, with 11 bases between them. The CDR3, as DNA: TGTGCCAGCAGCCAAGCCCGTAGAGGGACTGAAGCTTTCTTT. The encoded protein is CASSQARRGTEAFF.

This CDR3 is CASRAGAGNTIYF. CDR3 bases: TGTGCCAGCAGGGCAGGGGCTGGAAACACCATATATTTT. The rearrangement uses TRBV12-3 or TRBV12-4 and TRBJ1-3; possible D gene TRBD1, 6 bases. Trimming shortened V by 6 bases and J by 2 bases, and 8 bases separated the two germline ends. The CDR3 is 13 residues long.

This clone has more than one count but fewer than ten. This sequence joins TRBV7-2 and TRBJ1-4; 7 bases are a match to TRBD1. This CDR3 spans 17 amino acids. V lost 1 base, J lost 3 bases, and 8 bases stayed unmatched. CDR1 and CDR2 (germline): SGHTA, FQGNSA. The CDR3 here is CASSLVFWDSANEKLFF. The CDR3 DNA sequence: TGTGCCAGCAGCTTAGTGTTCTGGGACAGTGCTAATGAAAAACTGTTTTTT.

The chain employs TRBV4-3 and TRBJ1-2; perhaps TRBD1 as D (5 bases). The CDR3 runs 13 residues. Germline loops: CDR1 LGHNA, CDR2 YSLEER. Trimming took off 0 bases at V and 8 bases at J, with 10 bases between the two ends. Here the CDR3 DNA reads TGCGCCAGCAGCCAAGAATGGAGGGGAGGCTACACCTTC. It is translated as CASSQEWRGGYTF.

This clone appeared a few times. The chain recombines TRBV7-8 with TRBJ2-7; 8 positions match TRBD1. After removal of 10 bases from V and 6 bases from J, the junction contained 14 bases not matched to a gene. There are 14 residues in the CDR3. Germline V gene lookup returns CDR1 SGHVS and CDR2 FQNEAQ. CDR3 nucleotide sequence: TGTGCCACCCGAAGCATCGACAGGGGACGCGAGCAGTACTTC. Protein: CATRSIDRGREQYF.

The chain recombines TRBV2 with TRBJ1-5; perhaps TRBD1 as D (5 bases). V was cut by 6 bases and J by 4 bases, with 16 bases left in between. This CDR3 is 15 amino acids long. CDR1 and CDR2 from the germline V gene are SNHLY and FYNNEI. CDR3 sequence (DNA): TGTGCCAGCAGGCGGGGCGGGGTTCGGAATCAGCCCCAGCATTTT. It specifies CASRRGGVRNQPQHF. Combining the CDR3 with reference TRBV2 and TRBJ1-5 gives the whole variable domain EPEVTQTPSHQVTQMGQEVILRCVPISNHLYFYWYRQILGQKVEFLVSFYNNEISEKSEIFDDQFSVERPDGSNFTLKIRSTKLEDSAMYFCASRRGGVRNQPQHFGDGTRLSIL.

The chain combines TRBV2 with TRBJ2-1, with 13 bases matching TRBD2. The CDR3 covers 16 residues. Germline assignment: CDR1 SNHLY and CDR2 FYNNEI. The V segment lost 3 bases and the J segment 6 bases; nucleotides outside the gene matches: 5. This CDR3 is CASSDQGLAGLNEQFF. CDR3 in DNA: TGTGCCAGCAGTGACCAGGGACTAGCGGGGCTCAATGAGCAGTTCTTC.

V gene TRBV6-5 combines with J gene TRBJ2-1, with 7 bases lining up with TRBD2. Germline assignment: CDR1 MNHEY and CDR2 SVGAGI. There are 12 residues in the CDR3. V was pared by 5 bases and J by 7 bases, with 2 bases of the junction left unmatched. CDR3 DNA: TGTGCCAGCAGTCCCGGGGGGAATGAGCAGTTCTTC. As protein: CASSPGGNEQFF.

In DNA, the CDR3 is TGTGCCAGCAGCTTGGAAGGACTTGACCTCACACGCTCTGGAAACACCATATATTTT. It translates to CASSLEGLDLTRSGNTIYF. J is TRBJ1-3 and V is TRBV7-6; D not certain. The germline V gene encodes CDR1 SGHVS and CDR2 FNYEAQ. Trimming removed 3 bases from V and 0 bases from J, with 21 bases in between. The CDR3 spans 19 residues.